This T cell receptor beta chain was identified during a study of monozygotic twins with inflammatory bowel disease. Per individual sample, eight separate reactions were used to make cDNA. TCRdb reanalyzed the 5' RACE reads, giving one entry per CDR3 protein sequence and no DNA. Across 350,000 to 550,000 distinct CDR3 sequences, the top ten clones capture 2.4% of the sample. This CDR3 has 13 residues. The V gene's germline CDR1 is KGHDR and CDR2 SFDVKD. The V and J genes are TRBV24-1 and TRBJ2-5; TCRdb's D call, TRBD1, is unchecked because there is no DNA. This receptor was obtained from a human donor with ulcerative colitis or Crohn's disease, or a healthy co-twin of an affected twin (not recorded which). Sequenced input: blood. CDR3 in amino acids: CATRDRGRETQYF.